These 6 T cell receptor beta chains came from one sample sequenced in a study of T cell responses to AZD1222 COVID-19 vaccine. The assay was immunoSEQ multiplex PCR, and TCRdb's table has in-frame clones only and misses some. The sample has roughly 180,000 clones; more than 85% are singletons. Sequences were derived from peripheral blood, sampled 28 days after the second AZD1222 dose. These receptor sequences come from an adult who received the AZD1222 COVID-19 vaccine.

V gene TRBV4-3 combines with J gene TRBJ2-3; 10 bases agree with TRBD2. The J segment lost 4 bases and the V segment lost 2 bases, leaving 3 bases of the junction unmatched. The CDR3 consists of 15 residues. CDR1 is LGHNA and CDR2 is YSLEER in the germline V gene. CDR3 nucleotides: TGCGCCAGCAGCCAACGGACTAGCGGAGCAGATACGCAGTATTTT. Residues: CASSQRTSGADTQYF.

In this sample, this clone turned up once. The chain recombines TRBV3-1 (or the pseudogene TRBV3-2) with TRBJ2-6; tentatively, D is TRBD1 (5 bases). The germline V gene has CDR1 LGHDT and CDR2 YNNKEL (reference sequence). The ends were cut back, 3 bases at V and 2 bases at J, with 5 bases in the middle. The CDR3 contains 14 residues. CDR3 sequence reads: CASSQGPGANVLTF. CDR3 bases: TGTGCCAGCAGCCAGGGGCCTGGGGCCAACGTCCTGACTTTC.

The chain uses TRBV7-9 and TRBJ2-7, with 7 bases identical to TRBD2. The CDR3 length is 14 residues. CDR1 is SEHNR and CDR2 is FQNEAQ in the germline V gene (reference sequence). V shed 1 base and J 4 bases; nucleotides not matched to a gene: 4. CDR3 protein: CASSLVTAGYEQYF. In DNA form, the CDR3 reads TGTGCCAGCAGCTTAGTCACAGCGGGGTACGAGCAGTACTTC.

The CDR3 nucleotides read TGTGCCAGCAGCTTAGCAGCCTACGGAGAAGCTTTCTTT. Translated, it gives CASSLAAYGEAFF. The rearrangement joins TRBV7-6 to TRBJ1-1; no clear D. CDR3 length: 13 amino acids. CDR1 and CDR2 from the germline V gene are SGHVS and FNYEAQ. V was clipped by 0 bases and J by 8 bases, with 10 bases between them. The variable domain in full, with the rest retrieved from reference TRBV7-6 and TRBJ1-1, is GAGVSQSPRYKVTKRGQDVALRCDPISGHVSLYWYRQALGQGPEFLTYFNYEAQQDKSGLPNDRFSAERPEGSISTLTIQRTEQRDSAMYRCASSLAAYGEAFFGQGTRLTVV.

The V call is TRBV18, the J call TRBJ1-1; TRBD1 might be the D (6 bases). CDR3 length equals 16 residues. Germline lookup yields CDR1 KGHSH and CDR2 LQKENI. With 6 bases removed from V and 5 bases from J, the gap between germline ends came to 22 bases. The CDR3 DNA is TGTGCCAGCTCCCCCGCGTTGAGGGGGGCGGGTACTGAAGCTTTCTTT. Translated, it gives CASSPALRGAGTEAFF.

This clone has only one observation. The chain is built from TRBV5-1 and TRBJ2-1; 9 bases fit TRBD2. This CDR3 has 17 amino acids. Germline-derived CDR1 and CDR2 are SGHRS and YFSETQ. Losses at the gene ends were 1 base for V and 0 bases for J; bases not matched to a gene: 5. CDR3 sequence reads: CASSLTHSGSSYNEQFF. The CDR3 DNA is TGCGCCAGCAGCTTGACCCATAGCGGGAGCTCCTACAATGAGCAGTTCTTC.